Only a few counts were recorded for the clone carrying this T cell receptor (beta chain). The antigen remains unidentified. Germline and junction disagree at one end, which may indicate a read error. The read terminates 3 residues ahead of where the CDR3 ends, so the germline J gene completes it. Clones were read by immunoSEQ multiplex PCR, and TCRdb kept only the in-frame ones, dropping some. This table holds 30,000 to 40,000 clones with no singletons; the top ten claim roughly a tenth. The data are from a study of T cell clonality in common variable immunodeficiency. Patients and controls were mostly of Caucasian heritage. The CDR3 spans 15 residues. Per germline, CDR1 SGHTA and CDR2 FQGNSA. Findings of the study overall: Fewer deletions and N-nucleotide insertions were reportedly seen in common variable immunodeficiency TCR beta sequences. Compared with healthy controls, CVID subjects showed increased TCRbeta clonality, mostly in about a third.

The specimen was peripheral blood mononuclear cells. This clonotype originated in a person aged 18 to 75 in good health. The J gene is TRBJ1-2, the V gene TRBV7-2; unclear D gene. Partial CDR3 DNA: TGTGCCAGCAGCTTAATGCCTAGCGGGAGCTATGAC. This codes for CASSLMPSGSYD. The CDR3 reads in full as CASSLMPSGSYDYTF.